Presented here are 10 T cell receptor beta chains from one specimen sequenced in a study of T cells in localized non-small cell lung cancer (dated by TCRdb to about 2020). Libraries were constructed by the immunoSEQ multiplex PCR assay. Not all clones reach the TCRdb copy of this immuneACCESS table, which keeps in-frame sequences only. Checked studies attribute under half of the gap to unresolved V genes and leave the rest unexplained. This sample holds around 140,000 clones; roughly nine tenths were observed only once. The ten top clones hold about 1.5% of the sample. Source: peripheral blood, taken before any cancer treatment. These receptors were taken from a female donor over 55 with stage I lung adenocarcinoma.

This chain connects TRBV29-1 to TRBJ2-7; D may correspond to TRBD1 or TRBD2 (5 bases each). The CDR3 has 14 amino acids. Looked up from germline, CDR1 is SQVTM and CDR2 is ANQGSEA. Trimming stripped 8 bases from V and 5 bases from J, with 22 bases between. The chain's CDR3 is CSFLPGTLVDEQYF. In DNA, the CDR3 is TGCAGCTTCCTCCCCGGGACCCTGGTCGACGAGCAGTACTTC.

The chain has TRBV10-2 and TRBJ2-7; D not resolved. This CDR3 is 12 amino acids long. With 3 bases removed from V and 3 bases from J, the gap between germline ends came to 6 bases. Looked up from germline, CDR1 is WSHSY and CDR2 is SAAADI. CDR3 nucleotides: TGCGCCAGCAGTGAAGACCGCTACGAGCAGTACTTC. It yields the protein CASSEDRYEQYF.

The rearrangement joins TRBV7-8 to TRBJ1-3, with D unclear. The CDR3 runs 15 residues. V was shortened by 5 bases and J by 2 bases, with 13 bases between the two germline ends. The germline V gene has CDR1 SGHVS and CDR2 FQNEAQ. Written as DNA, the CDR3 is TGTGCCAGCAGCGCCCCCCGGGGAACTGGAAACACCATATATTTT. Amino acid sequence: CASSAPRGTGNTIYF.

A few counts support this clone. The CDR3 region is CSADRGGIDTQYF. The CDR3 bases are TGCAGCGCTGACAGGGGGGGGATAGATACGCAGTATTTT. The V gene is TRBV29-1, the J gene TRBJ2-3, with 9 bases fitting TRBD1. Unmatched junction bases numbered 7, after V lost 7 bases and J lost 5 bases. Looked up from germline, CDR1 is SQVTM and CDR2 is ANQGSEA. The CDR3 loop spans 13 amino acids.

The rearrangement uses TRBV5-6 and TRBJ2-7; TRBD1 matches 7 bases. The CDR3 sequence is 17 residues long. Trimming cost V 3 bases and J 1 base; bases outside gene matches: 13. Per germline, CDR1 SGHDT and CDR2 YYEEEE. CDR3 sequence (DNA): TGTGCCAGCAGCTCCGGGACCCGGGACAGCTATTCCTACGAGCAGTACTTC. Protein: CASSSGTRDSYSYEQYF.

The CDR3 region is CASSKKVAEQETQYF. CDR3 nucleotides: TGTGCCAGTAGCAAAAAGGTAGCGGAGCAAGAGACCCAGTACTTC. The chain carries TRBV21-1 and TRBJ2-5; TRBD2, the table's D call, was not compared with the DNA. TRBV21-1 is noted as a pseudogene. The CDR3 totals 15 residues.

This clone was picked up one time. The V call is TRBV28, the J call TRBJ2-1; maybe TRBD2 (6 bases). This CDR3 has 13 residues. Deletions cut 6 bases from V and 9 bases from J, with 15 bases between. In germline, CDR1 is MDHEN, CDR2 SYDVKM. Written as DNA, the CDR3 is TGTGCCAGCAGAGGAGGGCCGAAGATTGAGCAGTTCTTC. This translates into CASRGGPKIEQFF.

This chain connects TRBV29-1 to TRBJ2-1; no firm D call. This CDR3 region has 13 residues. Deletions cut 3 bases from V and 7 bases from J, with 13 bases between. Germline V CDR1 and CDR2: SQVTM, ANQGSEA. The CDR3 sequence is CSVDPSRRNEQFF. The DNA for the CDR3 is TGCAGCGTTGATCCCTCGCGGCGGAATGAGCAGTTCTTC.

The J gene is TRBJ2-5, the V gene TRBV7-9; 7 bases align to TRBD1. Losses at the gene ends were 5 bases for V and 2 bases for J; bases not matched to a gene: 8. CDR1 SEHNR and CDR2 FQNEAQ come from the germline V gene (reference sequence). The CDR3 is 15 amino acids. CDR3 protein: CASSRQGIQQETQYF. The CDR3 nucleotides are TGTGCCAGCAGCCGACAGGGTATACAGCAAGAGACCCAGTACTTC.

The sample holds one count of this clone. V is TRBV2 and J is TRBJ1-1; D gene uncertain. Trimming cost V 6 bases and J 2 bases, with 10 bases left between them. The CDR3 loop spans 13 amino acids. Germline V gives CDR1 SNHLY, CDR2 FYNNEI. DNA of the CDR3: TGTGCCAGCAGAAGTGGCCTAAACACTGAAGCTTTCTTT. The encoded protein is CASRSGLNTEAFF.